Shown below are 31 T cell receptor beta chains from a single sample sequenced in a study of blood T cells in healthy people across ages (dated by TCRdb to between 2014 and 2017). The library came from 5' RACE. Sequenced on an Illumina HiSeq 2500. A second PCR of about 6 to 12 cycles was run with a J-beta primer mix and a sample-barcoded 5' primer. Through fastp at Q25 and MiXCR, TCRdb rebuilt clones from the public reads, retaining in-frame beta chains. Rows are unified per CDR3 protein, each entry keeping the most common DNA and genes. The sample contains about 970,000 distinct CDR3 sequences, roughly half of them found a single time. The ten largest clones add up to 20% to 25% of the sample. Sequencing was carried out using blood. The origin of the receptors is a woman in her sixties or seventies in good health.

The chain carries TRBV27 and TRBJ2-2; D is perhaps TRBD1 (5 bases). This CDR3 is 17 amino acids long. In germline, CDR1 is MNHEY, CDR2 SMNVEV (reference sequence). The V end lost 6 bases, the J end lost 1 base, and 18 bases lay between the germline ends. The CDR3 DNA follows: TGTGCCAGCAGCTTCCTTCATGGGGCGGAGAACACCGGGGAGCTGTTTTTT. Its protein is CASSFLHGAENTGELFF.

This sequence joins TRBV27 and TRBJ2-3; D is uncertain. Germline assignment: CDR1 MNHEY and CDR2 SMNVEV (reference sequence). Trimming cost V 8 bases and J 0 bases, with 15 bases left between them. The CDR3 runs to 15 residues. CDR3 in amino acids: CASRAVQSSTDTQYF. The CDR3 nucleotides read TGTGCCAGCCGTGCGGTACAGAGCAGCACAGATACGCAGTATTTT.

V is TRBV5-1 and J is TRBJ2-5; 13 positions agree with TRBD2. The end of the DNA fits TRBJ2-7 better, so the J call may be wrong. Per the germline V gene, CDR1 is SGHRS and CDR2 is YFSETQ. The CDR3 is made up of 18 amino acids. CDR3 DNA: TGCGCCAGCAGCTTCCCGTCGGGACTAGCGGGGACTTATGGCGAGCAGTACTTC. Translating gives CASSFPSGLAGTYGEQYF.

This clonotype was counted between two and nine times. The genes are TRBV9 and TRBJ2-7, with TRBD2 matching 11 bases. V trimming: 2 bases; J trimming: 6 bases; junction bases outside the gene matches: 4. Germline loops: CDR1 SGDLS, CDR2 YYNGEE. The CDR3 is 14 amino acids. CDR3 bases: TGTGCCAGCAGCGTCTTAGCGGGAGGGCTCGAGCAGTACTTC. Protein: CASSVLAGGLEQYF.

This clonotype was seen a few times. The J gene is TRBJ1-5, the V gene TRBV12-3 or TRBV12-4; 7 bases are a match to TRBD1. Trimming took 6 bases from V and 3 from J; bases not matched to a gene: 11. The CDR3 runs 16 residues. CDR3 DNA sequence: TGTGCCAGCAGCTCATCGGGCAGGGGGTCCAATCAGCCCCAGCATTTT. It yields the protein CASSSSGRGSNQPQHF.

The rearrangement links TRBV10-3 to TRBJ1-4; D gene uncertain. The germline V gene has CDR1 ENHRY and CDR2 SYGVKD. This CDR3 is built from 16 residues. V gave up 4 bases and J gave up 1 base, with 13 bases separating them. The CDR3 reads CAISAGSWITNEKLFF. As DNA, the CDR3 is TGTGCCATCAGTGCCGGGTCATGGATAACTAATGAAAAACTGTTTTTT.

The chain recombines TRBV5-1 with TRBJ2-1, with 9 nucleotides matching TRBD2. Germline V gene lookup returns CDR1 SGHRS and CDR2 YFSETQ. CDR3 length: 15 residues. The J segment lost 7 bases and the V segment lost 3 bases, leaving 8 bases of the junction unmatched. CDR3 coding DNA: TGCGCCAGCAGCTACTTTAGCGGGAGTGGGAATGAGCAGTTCTTC. This translates into CASSYFSGSGNEQFF.

This clonotype has just a few counts. CDR3 sequence: CASSHREAYEQYF. As DNA, the CDR3 is TGCGCCAGCAGCCACCGAGAGGCCTACGAGCAGTACTTC. The gene calls are TRBV5-1 and TRBJ2-7; D ambiguous. The CDR3 spans 13 residues. Germline V gene sequence: CDR1 SGHRS, CDR2 YFSETQ. V lost 4 bases, J lost 2 bases, and 10 bases lay in between.

The table lists this clonotype with a few counts. The genes are TRBV29-1 and TRBJ1-2, with TRBD1 as a possible D gene (5 bases). Germline V gives CDR1 SQVTM, CDR2 ANQGSEA. Trimming removed 7 bases from V and 2 bases from J, with 8 bases in between. This CDR3 comprises 11 residues. The CDR3 DNA follows: TGCAGCGGCTCAGGGAACTATGGCTACACCTTC. Encoded protein: CSGSGNYGYTF. The entire variable domain, with the rest obtained from reference TRBV29-1 and TRBJ1-2, is as follows: SAVISQKPSRDICQRGTSLTIQCQVDSQVTMMFWYRQQPGQSLTLIATANQGSEATYESGFVIDKFPISRPNLTFSTLTVSNMSPEDSSIYLCSGSGNYGYTFGSGTRLTVV.

The V gene is TRBV15, the J gene TRBJ2-7; D may correspond to TRBD1 or TRBD2 (5 bases each). The CDR3 consists of 14 residues. The V and J ends lost 4 bases and 2 bases respectively, with 12 bases between them. Germline assignment: CDR1 LNHNV and CDR2 YYDKDF (reference sequence). CDR3 coding DNA: TGTGCCACCAGCACGGGGATGGACACCTACGAGCAGTACTTC. Its protein is CATSTGMDTYEQYF.

About this clonotype itself: A read error may be the cause here, since a much bigger clone is one base away. The CDR3 DNA sequence: TGCAGCGTTGGGACAGGGGTTCGGTGCGAGCAGTACTTC. This sequence encodes CSVGTGVRCEQYF. The rearrangement uses TRBV29-1 and TRBJ2-5, with 9 bases aligning to TRBD1. The J call is uncertain, as TRBJ2-7 better fits the DNA end. Per the germline V gene, CDR1 is SQVTM and CDR2 is ANQGSEA. The CDR3 contains 13 residues.

The chain links TRBV7-9 to TRBJ2-1; TRBD2 matches 8 bases. This CDR3 has 15 residues. Per germline, CDR1 SEHNR and CDR2 FQNEAQ (reference sequence). V shed 5 bases and J 5 bases; nucleotides not matched to a gene: 8. CDR3 loop: CASSTSGGKNNEQFF. The CDR3 nucleotides are TGTGCCAGCAGCACCAGCGGGGGAAAGAACAATGAGCAGTTCTTC.

Regarding this clonotype: One end of the junction does not line up with germline, which may come from a read error. V and J are TRBV9 and TRBJ2-6, with a possible D match to TRBD1 (5 bases). CDR3 length: 17 residues. Germline V CDR1 and CDR2: SGDLS, YYNGEE. CDR3 sequence reads: CASTTGQGLSGATVLTF. The CDR3 region has the DNA TGTGCCAGCACGACCGGCCAGGGCCTATCTGGGGCCACCGTCCTGACTTTC.

This clonotype was seen a few times. The chain combines TRBV12-3 or TRBV12-4 with TRBJ2-1; 13 nucleotides match TRBD2. This CDR3 contains 15 residues. Unmatched junction bases numbered 11, after V lost 6 bases and J lost 12 bases. The CDR3 sequence: CASSKPGLAGTRQFF. In nucleotides, the CDR3 is TGTGCCAGCAGCAAACCGGGACTAGCGGGAACAAGGCAGTTCTTC.

This sequence joins TRBV12-3 or TRBV12-4 and TRBJ2-7; weak D call: TRBD2 (6 bases). The DNA end is more similar to TRBJ2-5, so the J call may be wrong. This CDR3 has 13 amino acids. CDR3 coding DNA: TGTGCCAGCCTACTTGGAGGGTTTAAGACCCAGTACTTC. Translating gives CASLLGGFKTQYF.

This chain uses TRBV6-5 with TRBJ2-5, with TRBD2 as a possible D gene (7 bases). Looked up from germline, CDR1 is MNHEY and CDR2 is SVGAGI. The CDR3 runs to 15 residues. Trimming left V 5 bases short and J 11 bases short, with 24 bases between. This chain's CDR3 is CASSSDRTRALEQYF. The CDR3 DNA is TGTGCCAGCAGTAGCGACAGGACTAGAGCGTTGGAGCAGTACTTC.

The J gene is TRBJ1-1, the V gene TRBV10-3; D unclear. Germline CDR1 and CDR2: ENHRY and SYGVKD. CDR3 length: 14 residues. Trimming left V 0 bases short and J 3 bases short, with 8 bases between. The CDR3 nucleotides read TGTGCCATCAGTGAGTCTCCCGGATACACTGAAGCTTTCTTT. Translating it yields CAISESPGYTEAFF.

This clonotype was seen repeatedly, ten times or more. The J gene is TRBJ2-7, the V gene TRBV25-1; possible D gene TRBD2, 6 bases. CDR3 length equals 13 residues. Germline-derived CDR1 and CDR2 are MGHDK and SYGVNS. V was cut by 4 bases and J by 4 bases, with 11 bases left in between. CDR3 coding DNA: TGTGCCAGCAGTGTACGGGGGTCATACGAGCAGTACTTC. Translated, it gives CASSVRGSYEQYF.

The chain employs TRBV4-1 and TRBJ2-5; 8 positions agree with TRBD2. Germline CDR1 is MGHRA and CDR2 is YSYEKL. J lost 3 bases, V lost 1 base, and 10 bases had no gene match. The CDR3 covers 17 residues. CDR3: CASSQGWVAGYKETQYF. Here the CDR3 DNA reads TGCGCCAGCAGCCAAGGCTGGGTAGCGGGGTATAAAGAGACCCAGTACTTC.

This chain links TRBV6-5 with TRBJ2-5; D might be TRBD2 (6 bases). The germline CDR1 and CDR2 sequences are MNHEY and SVGAGI. Between the trimmed V and J ends, which lost 7 bases and 6 bases, there was a span of 12 bases. This CDR3 is 12 amino acids long. CDR3 sequence (DNA): TGTGCCAGCAATCGGGCGGGAAAGACCCAGTACTTC. It translates to CASNRAGKTQYF.

This chain links TRBV5-6 with TRBJ2-7; possible D gene TRBD1, 5 bases. With 1 base removed from V and 7 bases from J, the gap between germline ends came to 18 bases. Per the germline V gene, CDR1 is SGHDT and CDR2 is YYEEEE. This CDR3 is built from 15 residues. CDR3 residues: CASSLNRGAYNEQYF. In nucleotides, the CDR3 is TGTGCCAGCAGCTTGAATAGGGGCGCCTACAATGAGCAGTACTTC.

This chain connects TRBV20-1 to TRBJ2-5; either TRBD1 or TRBD2 may fit D (5 bases each). V was cut by 0 bases and J by 2 bases, with 16 bases left in between. The CDR3 totals 16 residues. Germline V CDR1 and CDR2: DFQATT, SNEGSKA (reference sequence). The CDR3 here is CSARDFQGVPQETQYF. CDR3 nucleotides: TGCAGTGCTAGAGATTTCCAGGGAGTACCTCAAGAGACCCAGTACTTC.

CDR3 protein: CASSRTGTEAFF. In DNA form, the CDR3 reads TGTGCCAGCAGCCGCACTGGCACTGAAGCTTTCTTT. V is TRBV4-2 and J is TRBJ1-1, with D unresolved. V dropped 4 bases and J dropped 4 bases, with 7 bases sitting between them. The germline V gene encodes CDR1 LGHNA and CDR2 YNFKEQ. This CDR3 is built from 12 residues.

The CDR3 nucleotides read TGTGCCAGCAGCTACCACAGGGGCCTCGATAATTCACCCCTCCACTTT. It codes for CASSYHRGLDNSPLHF. The chain combines TRBV21-1 with TRBJ1-6; TRBD1 is the table's D call, not checked against the DNA. TRBV21-1 is marked as a pseudogene. The CDR3 contains 16 residues.

In this sample, this clonotype turned up a few times. The chain is built from TRBV10-3 and TRBJ2-7; D possibly corresponds to TRBD1 (5 bases). The ends were cut back, 0 bases at V and 6 bases at J, with 18 bases in the middle. CDR1 is ENHRY and CDR2 is SYGVKD in the germline V gene. The CDR3 covers 16 residues. The CDR3 loop is CAISESQGYFPAEQYF. The CDR3 coding sequence is TGTGCCATCAGTGAGTCCCAGGGATATTTCCCCGCCGAGCAGTACTTC.

V gene TRBV11-2 combines with J gene TRBJ2-1; D not certain. In germline, CDR1 is SGHAT, CDR2 FQNNGV. The V end was cut by 5 bases, the J end by 5 bases, with 16 bases between. The CDR3 covers 15 residues. Here the CDR3 DNA reads TGTGCCAGCAGCCTAAGAAATCTTCGTGACAATGAGCAGTTCTTC. Amino acids: CASSLRNLRDNEQFF.

The rearrangement uses TRBV20-1 and TRBJ2-1, with TRBD1 as a possible D gene (6 bases). CDR3 length: 12 residues. Germline CDR1 is DFQATT and CDR2 is SNEGSKA (reference sequence). V shed 6 bases and J shed 10 bases, with 16 bases lying between them. Written as DNA, the CDR3 is TGCAGTGCCAAGAGAGGGGGTAGGGAGCAGTTCTTC. Translated: CSAKRGGREQFF.

This clonotype occurred a few times. This chain joins TRBV4-1 and TRBJ2-5; tentative D call: TRBD2 (5 bases). The CDR3 consists of 15 residues. Deletions cut 0 bases from V and 1 base from J, with 9 bases between. Per germline, CDR1 MGHRA and CDR2 YSYEKL. The chain's CDR3 is CASSQDVGVQETQYF. CDR3 DNA sequence: TGCGCCAGCAGCCAAGATGTGGGAGTCCAAGAGACCCAGTACTTC.

The chain couples TRBV20-1 to TRBJ2-1; D possibly corresponds to TRBD1 (5 bases). Trimming stripped 3 bases from V and 3 bases from J, with 9 bases between. The CDR3 runs to 13 residues. The germline CDR1 and CDR2 sequences are DFQATT and SNEGSKA (reference sequence). The CDR3: CSASRGGYNEQFF. DNA for the CDR3: TGCAGTGCTAGTAGGGGTGGCTACAATGAGCAGTTCTTC.

This clonotype was observed a few times. This sequence joins TRBV28 and TRBJ1-4; no reliable D call. Trimming stripped 5 bases from V and 8 bases from J, with 12 bases between. The CDR3 contains 13 residues. Germline assignment: CDR1 MDHEN and CDR2 SYDVKM. The CDR3 loop is CASSNHRGEKLFF. The DNA for the CDR3 is TGTGCCAGCAGTAATCATCGGGGAGAAAAACTGTTTTTT.

The V and J genes are TRBV5-1 and TRBJ2-3, with D perhaps TRBD1 (6 bases). Between the trimmed V and J ends, which lost 4 bases and 7 bases, there was a span of 19 bases. Germline CDR1 and CDR2: SGHRS and YFSETQ. The CDR3 has 15 residues. CDR3 sequence (DNA): TGCGCCAGCAGCCTAGCCCGGGACACCAAGCATACGCAGTATTTT. Residues: CASSLARDTKHTQYF. Together with reference TRBV5-1 and TRBJ2-3, the CDR3 gives the full variable domain: KAGVTQTPRYLIKTRGQQVTLSCSPISGHRSVSWYQQTPGQGLQFLFEYFSETQRNKGNFPGRFSGRQFSNSRSEMNVSTLELGDSALYLCASSLARDTKHTQYFGPGTRLTVL.